The 28 T cell receptor beta chains reported below all come from one sample, sequenced in a study of T cells in Graves' hyperthyroidism and ophthalmopathy. Amplified TCR beta CDR3 regions derived from RNA transcripts. HTBI primers were used for first-round RT-PCR of the TCR CDR3. TCRdb reprocessed the multiplex PCR reads via MiXCR and lists one record per CDR3 protein. The sample yields approximately 870,000 distinct CDR3 sequences, 38% seen once. The sample taken for sequencing was blood. The receptors stem from a man in his late teens or twenties with Graves' hyperthyroidism.

A note on this clonotype: A single base separates this from a much larger clone, so it may be a read error. The rearrangement uses TRBV24-1 and TRBJ2-5, with a weak D call TRBD2 (5 bases). The CDR3 runs to 14 residues. V lost 4 bases, J lost 5 bases, and 13 bases lay in between. CDR1 and CDR2 (germline): KGHDR, SFDVKD. This chain's CDR3 is CATSESLGSETQYF. CDR3 nucleotide sequence: TGTGCCACCAGTGAATCACTAGGGAGTGAGACCCAGTACTTC.

This clonotype was counted ten times or more. The chain carries TRBV19 and TRBJ2-5; TRBD2 is a possible D gene (5 bases). CDR3 length: 12 amino acids. Trimming stripped 5 bases from V and 7 bases from J, with 11 bases between. The germline V gene encodes CDR1 LNHDA and CDR2 SQIVND (reference sequence). The CDR3 spells CASSGREVTQYF. The DNA for the CDR3 is TGTGCCAGTAGTGGTCGGGAAGTGACCCAGTACTTC.

This clonotype has just a few counts. The junction departs from the called germline gene at one end, perhaps through a read error. The J gene is TRBJ1-1, the V gene TRBV24-1; D may be TRBD1 (5 bases). CDR1 KGHDR and CDR2 SFDVKD come from the germline V gene. This CDR3 has 14 residues. This chain's CDR3 is CASSGLRESTEAFF. CDR3 in DNA: TGTGCCAGCAGTGGACTCAGGGAAAGCACTGAAGCTTTCTTT.

This clonotype was detected only a few times. This chain uses TRBV5-1 with TRBJ2-5; D gene unclear. The CDR3 extends over 12 amino acids. Trimming took off 1 base at V and 5 bases at J, with 6 bases between the two ends. Looked up from germline, CDR1 is SGHRS and CDR2 is YFSETQ. The CDR3 here is CASSLYLETQYF. The CDR3, as DNA: TGCGCCAGCAGCTTGTATCTGGAGACCCAGTACTTC.

About this clonotype itself: A read error is possible here, since a much larger clone lies one base away. The conserved phenylalanine or tryptophan is not found at the CDR3 terminus, so this likely reflects a read error. The genes are TRBV2 and TRBJ1-1; unclear D gene. V lost 3 bases and J lost 0, with 8 bases in between. Germline CDR1 reads SNHLY; CDR2 reads FYNNEI. The CDR3 contains 14 residues. The CDR3 DNA is TGTGCCAGCAGTGAGTCCAGAATGAACACTGAAGCTTTCCTT. This translates into CASSESRMNTEAFL.

The rearrangement uses TRBV5-6 and TRBJ2-5, with D unresolved. The germline V and J ends were trimmed by 4 bases and 7 bases, with 20 bases remaining between them. Germline CDR1 reads SGHDT; CDR2 reads YYEEEE. CDR3 length: 15 residues. CDR3 residues: CASSQDSQLPGTQYF. DNA of the CDR3: TGTGCCAGCAGCCAAGATAGCCAGCTACCGGGGACCCAGTACTTC.

As regards this clonotype: Since a much larger clone is just one base distant, this may be a read error. The V and J genes are TRBV20-1 and TRBJ1-1; no definite D call. This CDR3 is 11 amino acids long. V shed 6 bases and J shed 1 base, with 6 bases lying between them. Germline-derived CDR1 and CDR2 are DFQATT and SNEGSKA (reference sequence). Written as DNA, the CDR3 is TGCAGTGCAGTACGGAACACTGAAGCTTTCTTT. Residues: CSAVRNTEAFF.

This clonotype was counted many times. The chain joins TRBV7-9 to TRBJ2-5; 8 bases agree with TRBD1. Germline lookup yields CDR1 SEHNR and CDR2 FQNEAQ (reference sequence). The CDR3 totals 15 residues. The ends lost 5 bases at V and 4 bases at J; junction bases unmatched: 9. The CDR3 loop is CASSTARQGRETQYF. In nucleotides, the CDR3 is TGTGCCAGCAGCACAGCCAGACAGGGGAGAGAGACCCAGTACTTC.

This chain links TRBV6-6 with TRBJ1-5; unclear D gene. Germline V gene lookup returns CDR1 MNHNY and CDR2 SVGAGI (reference sequence). This CDR3 is 15 amino acids long. Trimming left V 0 bases short and J 1 base short, with 7 bases between. DNA for the CDR3: TGTGCCAGCAGTTACTCGATCGACAGCAATCAGCCCCAGCATTTT. Its translation is CASSYSIDSNQPQHF.

The chain carries TRBV29-1 and TRBJ2-7; D gene unclear. Germline V lookup: CDR1 SQVTM, CDR2 ANQGSEA. Trimming took 0 bases from V and 5 from J, leaving 5 bases between them. The CDR3 loop spans 11 amino acids. CDR3 DNA sequence: TGCAGCGTTGAAGATGGGAACGAGCAGTACTTC. Protein: CSVEDGNEQYF.

Note on this clonotype: It may be a read error: a sequence one base away is much more abundant. The CDR3 does not close with the conserved phenylalanine or tryptophan, likely indicating a read error. This chain joins TRBV20-1 and TRBJ1-4, with 8 bases that match TRBD1. Unmatched junction bases numbered 5, after V lost 3 bases and J lost 8 bases. This CDR3 contains 13 residues. Per germline, CDR1 DFQATT and CDR2 SNEGSKA (reference sequence). The CDR3 spells CSASRQGQEKLFS. CDR3 bases: TGCAGTGCTAGTCGACAGGGGCAGGAAAAACTGTTTTCT.

This clonotype was counted between two and nine times. This rearrangement joins TRBV20-1 to TRBJ2-7; D call uncertain. V lost 2 bases and J lost 4, with 12 bases in between. From germline, CDR1 is DFQATT and CDR2 SNEGSKA (reference sequence). The CDR3 is made up of 13 amino acids. CDR3 protein: CSARPQSYYEQYF. In DNA, the CDR3 is TGCAGTGCTAGACCACAGTCCTATTACGAGCAGTACTTC.

The chain links TRBV7-2 to TRBJ1-4; D unresolved. This CDR3 has 17 amino acids. Germline CDR1 SGHTA, CDR2 FQGNSA. V was clipped by 4 bases and J by 1 base, with 16 bases between them. CDR3: CASSSVAGYGTNEKLFF. In DNA, the CDR3 is TGTGCCAGCAGCTCAGTCGCGGGATATGGAACTAATGAAAAACTGTTTTTT.

V usage is TRBV7-8 and J usage is TRBJ1-5, with 7 bases fitting TRBD1. Germline V CDR1 and CDR2: SGHVS, FQNEAQ. The CDR3 runs to 15 residues. Trimming cost V 6 bases and J 6 bases; bases outside gene matches: 11. The CDR3 region is CASSLTGEEGQPQHF. The DNA for the CDR3 is TGTGCCAGCAGTTTAACAGGGGAGGAGGGTCAGCCCCAGCATTTT.

The chain joins TRBV7-9 to TRBJ1-2; 7 bases are a match to TRBD1. The ends lost 3 bases at V and 2 bases at J; junction bases unmatched: 3. CDR1 and CDR2 from the germline V gene are SEHNR and FQNEAQ (reference sequence). This CDR3 region has 14 residues. This CDR3 is CASSFPTGNYGYTF. CDR3 DNA: TGTGCCAGCAGCTTCCCGACAGGGAACTATGGCTACACCTTC.

The chain combines TRBV20-1 with TRBJ2-5; 7 nucleotides agree with TRBD1. CDR3 size: 14 residues. Unmatched junction bases numbered 8, after V lost 3 bases and J lost 4 bases. Germline CDR1 DFQATT, CDR2 SNEGSKA (reference sequence). CDR3 sequence: CSASVGGAGETQYF. The CDR3 DNA reads TGCAGTGCTAGTGTAGGGGGCGCCGGAGAGACCCAGTACTTC.

Turning to this clonotype: A much larger clone lies a single base off, so this may be a read error. The V and J genes are TRBV7-2 and TRBJ2-7; tentative D call: TRBD2 (6 bases). From germline, CDR1 is SGHTA and CDR2 FQGNSA. The CDR3 runs 14 residues. The V and J ends lost 4 bases and 8 bases respectively, with 18 bases between them. The CDR3 nucleotides are TGTGCCAGCAGCTATGGGACTGGCGGGCACCAGCAGTACTTC. Its translation is CASSYGTGGHQQYF.

V and J are TRBV19 and TRBJ2-7; D is perhaps TRBD2 (5 bases). Germline V gene sequence: CDR1 LNHDA, CDR2 SQIVND (reference sequence). V lost 10 bases, J lost 0 bases, and 13 bases lay in between. The CDR3 contains 13 residues. CDR3 nucleotides: TGTGCCACCAGCGGCGTAACCTCCTACGAGCAGTACTTC. It specifies CATSGVTSYEQYF.

V is TRBV6-5 and J is TRBJ2-5; D gene unclear. This CDR3 region has 15 residues. Per the germline V gene, CDR1 is MNHEY and CDR2 is SVGAGI. V shed 7 bases and J shed 5 bases, with 20 bases lying between them. The CDR3 DNA reads as TGTGCCAGCACCTCAGAGAGGTCACCCAGGGAGACCCAGTACTTC. This translates into CASTSERSPRETQYF.

This clonotype showed up just a few times. This sequence joins TRBV20-1 and TRBJ2-3; TRBD2 agrees at 9 bases. The V gene end was trimmed by 4 bases and the J gene end by 4 bases; junction bases not matched to a gene: 3. Germline V gives CDR1 DFQATT, CDR2 SNEGSKA (reference sequence). This CDR3 contains 13 residues. The CDR3, as DNA: TGCAGTGCTACTAGCGGGATAGCAGATACGCAGTATTTT. Translated: CSATSGIADTQYF.

This clonotype was counted ten times or more. The CDR3 coding sequence is TGTGCCATCAGTGAGTCGACGGGCTCCTACCCCTACGAGCAGTACTTC. Translated: CAISESTGSYPYEQYF. V gene TRBV10-3 combines with J gene TRBJ2-7; D call uncertain. Germline V gene lookup returns CDR1 ENHRY and CDR2 SYGVKD. The V end was cut by 0 bases, the J end by 2 bases, with 14 bases between. This CDR3 is built from 16 residues.

The table lists this clonotype with a few counts. The genes are TRBV12-3 or TRBV12-4 and TRBJ1-1, with 8 positions matching TRBD1. The CDR3 loop spans 15 amino acids. V lost 2 bases, J lost 5 bases, and 7 bases stayed unmatched. The CDR3 loop reads CASSLRTGIVTEAFF. CDR3 DNA sequence: TGTGCCAGCAGTTTAAGGACAGGGATAGTGACTGAAGCTTTCTTT.

The V and J genes are TRBV11-2 and TRBJ2-7; weak D call: TRBD2 (6 bases). CDR1 and CDR2 (germline): SGHAT, FQNNGV. CDR3 size: 15 residues. The ends were cut back, 0 bases at V and 2 bases at J, with 11 bases in the middle. The CDR3 reads CASSLEGGYPYEQYF. Written as DNA, the CDR3 is TGTGCCAGCAGCTTAGAGGGGGGATACCCCTACGAGCAGTACTTC.

This clonotype was counted many times. The J gene is TRBJ1-4, the V gene TRBV24-1; the D gene is possibly TRBD1 (6 bases). CDR1 and CDR2 from the germline V gene are KGHDR and SFDVKD. This CDR3 contains 14 residues. Trimming cost V 9 bases and J 3 bases, with 13 bases left between them. This CDR3 reads CATPGGSPNEKLFF. CDR3 in DNA: TGTGCCACCCCGGGGGGCAGCCCTAATGAAAAACTGTTTTTT.

The V and J genes are TRBV7-2 and TRBJ2-7; D unresolved. The germline gives CDR1 SGHTA, CDR2 FQGNSA. The germline V and J ends were trimmed by 1 base and 6 bases, with 10 bases remaining between them. The CDR3 is 13 residues long. The CDR3 DNA follows: TGTGCCAGCAGCTTAGAGGGTATCGGCGAGCAGTACTTC. Translation: CASSLEGIGEQYF.

The table lists this clonotype with a few counts. A junction boundary mismatches the germline segment, possibly from a read error. The chain employs TRBV4-1 and TRBJ2-7, with a tentative D call TRBD1 (6 bases). The length of the CDR3 is 15 residues. Germline CDR1 and CDR2: MGHRA and YSYEKL. In DNA, the CDR3 is TGTGCCAGCAGCTCCGGGACAAATAGCCCCTACGAGCAGTACTTC. Its translation is CASSSGTNSPYEQYF.

J is TRBJ1-1 and V is TRBV9; D is possibly TRBD1 (5 bases). The CDR3 covers 14 residues. The germline gives CDR1 SGDLS, CDR2 YYNGEE. Trimming left V 2 bases short and J 4 bases short, with 12 bases between. For the CDR3, the DNA is TGTGCCAGCAGCGTTGCAGGGCGCGGCACTGAAGCTTTCTTT. Its protein product is CASSVAGRGTEAFF.

This chain's CDR3 is CAISASGTSVSYEQYF. CDR3 in DNA: TGTGCCATCAGTGCTTCCGGGACTAGCGTCTCCTACGAGCAGTACTTC. This chain connects TRBV10-3 to TRBJ2-7; the match to TRBD2 covers 10 bases. The trim removed 4 bases at V and 0 bases at J, leaving 6 bases unmatched. The CDR3 is 16 amino acids. Germline CDR1 reads ENHRY; CDR2 reads SYGVKD.